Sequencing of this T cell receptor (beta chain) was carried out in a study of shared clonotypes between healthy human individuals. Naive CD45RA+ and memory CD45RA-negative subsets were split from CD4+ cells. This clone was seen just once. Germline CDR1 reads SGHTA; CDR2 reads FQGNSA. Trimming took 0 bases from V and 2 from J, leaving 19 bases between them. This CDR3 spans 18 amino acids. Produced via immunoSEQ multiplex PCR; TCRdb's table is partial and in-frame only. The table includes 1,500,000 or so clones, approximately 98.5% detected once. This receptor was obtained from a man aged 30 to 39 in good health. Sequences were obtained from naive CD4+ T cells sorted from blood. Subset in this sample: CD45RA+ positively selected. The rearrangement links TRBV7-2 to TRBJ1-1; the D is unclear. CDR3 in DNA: TGTGCCAGCAGCTTAGCGCTATTGAACAGACAAGTTAACACTGAAGCTTTCTTT. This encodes CASSLALLNRQVNTEAFF. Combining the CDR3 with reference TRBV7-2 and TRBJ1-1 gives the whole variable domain GAGVSQSPSNKVTEKGKDVELRCDPISGHTALYWYRQSLGQGLEFLIYFQGNSAPDKSGLPSDRFSAERTGGSVSTLTIQRTQQEDSAVYLCASSLALLNRQVNTEAFFGQGTRLTVV.